This TCR beta chain was obtained from a study of blood T cell repertoires in COVID-19. Study at large: In each case, the material was cDNA or gDNA derived from T cells, B-cell-depleted T cells, or PBMCs.

Trimming left V 4 bases short and J 2 bases short, with 12 bases between. This CDR3 is built from 14 residues. The germline V gene encodes CDR1 KGHSH and CDR2 LQKENI. The assay was immunoSEQ multiplex PCR, and TCRdb's table has in-frame clones only and misses some. Seen here are about 200,000 clones, 86% observed once, and the top ten hold 3% to 4%. The sequence came from a middle-aged woman with acute COVID-19. The chain is built from TRBV18 and TRBJ2-7; maybe TRBD2 (5 bases). Sequencing input: PBMCs or T cells enriched from blood (not recorded which). As DNA, the CDR3 is TGTGCCAGCTCACTACTTAGCGAGGCCTACGAGCAGTACTTC. This codes for CASSLLSEAYEQYF.